This T cell receptor beta chain was retrieved from a study of CD8 T cells in Susac syndrome. Reverse transcription of roughly 0.45 to 1 ug RNA was carried out with random hexamers. From the immunoSEQ multiplex PCR reads, TCRdb called clonotypes with MiXCR, one entry per CDR3 protein. The sample yields 150,000 to 200,000 distinct CDR3 sequences, 90% to 95% seen once. This CDR3 region has 14 residues. The ends were cut back, 3 bases at V and 8 bases at J, with 15 bases in the middle. Germline CDR1 is SGHDT and CDR2 is YYEEEE. Sequenced material: CD4+ T cells from PBMCs. The chain links TRBV5-6 to TRBJ2-1; D may be TRBD2 (5 bases). This sequence originates from a human donor in good health. The CDR3 DNA sequence: TGTGCCAGCAGCTATCTAGAGCGGTACGATGAGCAGTTCTTC. It is translated as CASSYLERYDEQFF.